This T cell receptor (beta chain) was recorded in a study of follicular helper T cells after annual influenza vaccination. Whole-study context: For some subjects, blood spans the 2013-2014, 2014-2015 and 2015-2016 annual vaccinations. The study's findings and limits: Undersampling of the much larger non-cTfh compartments could not be excluded for influenza clone enrichment.

Sequencing of TCRB used Survey level resolution. TCRdb's table, derived via immunoSEQ multiplex PCR, lists solely in-frame clones and lacks some. Here the sample spans about 14,000 clones, 70% to 90% being singletons. Documented time point: 2014-2015 season, pre-vaccination. Concerning this clone: As yet, its antigen is unknown.

CDR1 and CDR2 (germline): SGHNT, YYREEE (reference sequence). The CDR3 has 14 amino acids. Trimming at V came to 6 bases and at J to 2 bases, leaving 7 bases not matched to a gene. The TCR originated in an adult who received the influenza vaccine. The material was CXCR5- memory CD4+ T cells sorted from blood, obtained on the day of influenza vaccination. This chain uses TRBV5-4 with TRBJ1-2, with 7 bases that match TRBD1. This CDR3 is CASTWGQNNYGYTF. The CDR3, as DNA: TGTGCCAGCACCTGGGGACAGAACAACTATGGCTACACCTTC. Variable domain in full (rest from reference TRBV5-4 and TRBJ1-2): ETGVTQSPTHLIKTRGQQVTLRCSSQSGHNTVSWYQQALGQGPQFIFQYYREEENGRGNFPPRFSGLQFPNYSSELNVNALELDDSALYLCASTWGQNNYGYTFGSGTRLTVV.